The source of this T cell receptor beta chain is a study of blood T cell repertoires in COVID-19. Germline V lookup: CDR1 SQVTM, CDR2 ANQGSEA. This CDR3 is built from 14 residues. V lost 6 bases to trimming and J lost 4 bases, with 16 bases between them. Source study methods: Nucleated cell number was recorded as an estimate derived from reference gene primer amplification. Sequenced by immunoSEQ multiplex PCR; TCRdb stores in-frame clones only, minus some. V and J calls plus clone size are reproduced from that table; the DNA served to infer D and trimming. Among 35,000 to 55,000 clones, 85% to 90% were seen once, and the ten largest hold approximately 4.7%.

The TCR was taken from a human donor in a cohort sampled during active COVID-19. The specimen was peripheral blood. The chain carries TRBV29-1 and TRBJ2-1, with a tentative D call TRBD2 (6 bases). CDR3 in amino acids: CSVQTSPGYNEQFF. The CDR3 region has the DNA TGCAGCGTCCAGACTAGTCCTGGGTACAATGAGCAGTTCTTC.